This TCR beta chain is from a study of cytomegalovirus exposure and HLA in healthy donors. Overall study findings and caveats: The CMV antigen specificity of three CMV-associated chains was confirmed through in vitro analysis.

This clone showed up just a few times. What it binds is not known. The trim removed 7 bases at V and 4 bases at J, leaving 11 bases unmatched. CDR3 length: 16 residues. Germline V gene lookup returns CDR1 MNHNY and CDR2 SVGAGI (reference sequence). The PCR made use of 60 Vbeta and 13 Jbeta primers. Profiled with immunoSEQ multiplex PCR; TCRdb holds only in-frame clones, not every one. Of 150,000 to 200,000 clones in the sample, roughly 12% were seen once. The TCR comes from a man aged 50-59 years in good health and CMV-seropositive. The source material was PBMCs. The chain combines TRBV6-6 with TRBJ2-7; TRBD2 aligns across 12 bases. The CDR3 DNA reads TGTGCCAGCAACCCTAGCGGGGGGGCCATTACATACGAGCAGTACTTC. Translating gives CASNPSGGAITYEQYF.